These T cell receptor beta chains were read from a single sample in a study of PD-1 blockade in classical Hodgkin lymphoma. The table came from immunoSEQ multiplex PCR; TCRdb's copy has only in-frame clones and leaves some out. There are 25,000 to 35,000 clones in the sample; roughly 85% occur only once, and about 2.4% lies in the top ten. The sample consisted of CD4+ T cells from blood, taken at baseline. The source is a human donor with classical Hodgkin lymphoma. CDR3s include the opening cysteine and the closing phenylalanine or tryptophan. The D gene is left open where the match is weak. Clone size is shown for a subset of rows, as once, few, many or a class of expanded clone.

TRBV7-2,.,.,TRBJ2-1,CASSLRSQSTYNEQFF,TGTGCCAGCAGCTTACGTAGTCAGTCAACCTACAATGAGCAGTTCTTC
TRBV6-5,TRBD1,once,TRBJ2-1,CASTYRTGAYNEQFF,TGTGCCAGCACCTATCGGACAGGGGCCTACAATGAGCAGTTCTTC
TRBV7-9,TRBD1,.,TRBJ1-2,CASSPGTAPRGYTF,TGTGCCAGCAGCCCCGGGACAGCACCACGGGGCTACACCTTC
TRBV21-1,.,.,TRBJ2-7,CASSKAPAGGLTGEQYF,TGTGCCAGCAGCAAAGCCCCAGCGGGAGGGCTAACCGGTGAGCAGTACTTC
TRBV6-5,.,.,TRBJ2-2,CASRGTGTGELFF,TGTGCCAGCAGGGGCACAGGGACTGGGGAGCTGTTTTTT
TRBV18,TRBD1,.,TRBJ1-1,CASSPPNYAGQEAFF,TGTGCCAGCTCACCACCGAATTATGCGGGACAGGAAGCTTTCTTT
TRBV7-2,.,.,TRBJ2-3,CASSLGPRGTDTQYF,TGTGCCAGCAGCTTGGGCCCCAGGGGCACAGATACGCAGTATTTT
TRBV30,.,.,TRBJ1-1,CAWSLNDIEAFF,TGTGCCTGGAGTTTAAATGACATTGAAGCTTTCTTT
TRBV2,.,.,TRBJ2-7,CASSEAPGGEQYF,TGTGCCAGCAGTGAAGCACCAGGAGGCGAGCAGTACTTC
TRBV18,.,.,TRBJ1-1,CASSPGRAENTEAFF,TGTGCCAGCTCACCTGGCAGAGCAGAGAACACTGAAGCTTTCTTT
TRBV5-1,TRBD1,few,TRBJ2-7,CASSRTGQNYEQYF,TGCGCCAGCAGTCGCACGGGACAGAACTACGAGCAGTACTTC
TRBV28,TRBD2,.,TRBJ2-1,CASSLTGLAEQFF,TGTGCCAGCAGTTTAACGGGACTAGCGGAGCAGTTCTTC
TRBV19,.,.,TRBJ2-4,CASSDGAKNIQYF,TGTGCCAGTTCGGACGGAGCCAAAAACATTCAGTACTTC
TRBV5-6,TRBD1,.,TRBJ1-1,CASSRDRWGNTEAFF,TGTGCCAGCAGCAGGGACAGGTGGGGGAACACTGAAGCTTTCTTT
TRBV9,.,.,TRBJ1-2,CASSVARTGAGKDYGYTF,TGTGCCAGCAGCGTAGCCCGGACTGGGGCGGGTAAGGACTATGGCTACACCTTC
TRBV2,.,.,TRBJ1-1,CASSEGRLVPEAFF,TGTGCCAGCAGTGAAGGGCGGCTGGTCCCTGAAGCTTTCTTT
TRBV5-1,.,.,TRBJ1-1,CASSVSQGPSTSLF,TGCGCCAGCAGCGTCTCACAGGGCCCGTCAACATCCTTATTT
TRBV27,.,.,TRBJ1-1,CASSSTWGAAGAEAFF,TGTGCCAGCAGTTCTACGTGGGGTGCGGCAGGGGCTGAAGCTTTCTTT
TRBV19,TRBD2,.,TRBJ2-1,CASSIISAGGRGNEQFF,TGTGCCAGTAGTATCATCTCAGCGGGAGGCCGGGGGAATGAGCAGTTCTTC
TRBV7-6,TRBD2,few,TRBJ2-2,CASSLSTSGISGELFF,TGTGCCAGCAGCTTATCTACTAGCGGGATTAGCGGGGAGCTGTTTTTT
TRBV5-1,TRBD1,.,TRBJ2-5,CASSSNPTGALQETQYF,TGCGCCAGCAGTTCGAATCCGACAGGGGCCCTCCAAGAGACCCAGTACTTC
TRBV19,TRBD1,.,TRBJ2-3,CASSIKQGALTDTQYF,TGTGCCAGTAGTATAAAACAGGGGGCCCTCACAGATACGCAGTATTTT
TRBV25-1,.,.,TRBJ2-1,CASSEAGDNEQFF,TGTGCCAGCAGTGAAGCTGGAGACAATGAGCAGTTCTTC
TRBV5-1,TRBD1,.,TRBJ1-5,CASSPGDRGQPQHF,TGCGCCAGCAGCCCGGGGGACAGGGGGCAGCCCCAGCATTTT